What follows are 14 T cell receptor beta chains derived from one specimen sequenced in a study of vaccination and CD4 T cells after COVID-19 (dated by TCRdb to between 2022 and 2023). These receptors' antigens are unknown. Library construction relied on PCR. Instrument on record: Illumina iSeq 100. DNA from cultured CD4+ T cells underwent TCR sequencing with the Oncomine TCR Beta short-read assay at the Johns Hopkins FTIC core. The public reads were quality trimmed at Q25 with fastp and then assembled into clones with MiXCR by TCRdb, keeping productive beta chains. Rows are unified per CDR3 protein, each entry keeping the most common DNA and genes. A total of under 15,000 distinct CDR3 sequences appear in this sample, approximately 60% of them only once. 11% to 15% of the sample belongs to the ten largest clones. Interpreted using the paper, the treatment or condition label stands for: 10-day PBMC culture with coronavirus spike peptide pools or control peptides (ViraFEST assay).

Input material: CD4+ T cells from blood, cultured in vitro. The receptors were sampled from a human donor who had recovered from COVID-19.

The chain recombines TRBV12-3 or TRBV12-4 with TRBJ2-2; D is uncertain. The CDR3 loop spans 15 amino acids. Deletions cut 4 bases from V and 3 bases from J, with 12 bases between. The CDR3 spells CASSSTLIDTGELFF. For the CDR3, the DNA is TGTGCCAGCAGTTCCACTCTCATAGACACCGGGGAGCTGTTTTTT.

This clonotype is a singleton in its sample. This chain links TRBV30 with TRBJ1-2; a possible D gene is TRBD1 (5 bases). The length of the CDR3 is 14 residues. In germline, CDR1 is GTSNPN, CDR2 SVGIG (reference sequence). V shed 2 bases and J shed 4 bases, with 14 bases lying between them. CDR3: CAWSRGFEGYGYTF. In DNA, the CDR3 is TGTGCCTGGAGTAGGGGTTTCGAGGGCTATGGCTACACCTTC.

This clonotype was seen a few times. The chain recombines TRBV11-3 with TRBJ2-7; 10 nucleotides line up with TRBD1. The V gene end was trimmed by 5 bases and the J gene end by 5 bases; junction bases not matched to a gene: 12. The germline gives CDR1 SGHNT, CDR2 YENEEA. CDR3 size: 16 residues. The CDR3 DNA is TGTGCCAGCAGCCCCCTGGGGGACAGGGGTAAAGACGAGCAGTACTTC. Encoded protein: CASSPLGDRGKDEQYF.

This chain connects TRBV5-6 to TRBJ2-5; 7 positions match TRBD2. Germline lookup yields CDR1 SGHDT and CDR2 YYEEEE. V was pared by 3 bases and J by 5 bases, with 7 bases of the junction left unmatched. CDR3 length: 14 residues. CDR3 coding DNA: TGTGCCAGCAGCTCCGCGGGGGAAGCGGAGACCCAGTACTTC. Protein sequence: CASSSAGEAETQYF.

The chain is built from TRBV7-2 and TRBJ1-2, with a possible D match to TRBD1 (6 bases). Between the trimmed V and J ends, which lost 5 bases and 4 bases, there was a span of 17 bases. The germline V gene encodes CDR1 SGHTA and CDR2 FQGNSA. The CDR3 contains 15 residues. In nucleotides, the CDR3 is TGTGCCAGCAGCCCCGCCTCGACAGGAGCCTATGGCTACACCTTC. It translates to CASSPASTGAYGYTF.

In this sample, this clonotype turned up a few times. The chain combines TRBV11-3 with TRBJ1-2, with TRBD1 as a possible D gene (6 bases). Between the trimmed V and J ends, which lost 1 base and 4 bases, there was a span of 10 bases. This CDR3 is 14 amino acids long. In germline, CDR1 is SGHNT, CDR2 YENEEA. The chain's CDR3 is CASSLGGQGYGYTF. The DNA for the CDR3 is TGTGCCAGCAGCTTAGGGGGGCAGGGCTATGGCTACACCTTC.

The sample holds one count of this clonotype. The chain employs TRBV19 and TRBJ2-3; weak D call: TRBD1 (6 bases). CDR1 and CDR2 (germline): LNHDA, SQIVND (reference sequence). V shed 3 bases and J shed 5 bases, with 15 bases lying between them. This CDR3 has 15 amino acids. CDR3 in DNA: TGTGCCAGTAGTATGGGGGCAGGTGCACAAGATACGCAGTATTTT. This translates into CASSMGAGAQDTQYF.

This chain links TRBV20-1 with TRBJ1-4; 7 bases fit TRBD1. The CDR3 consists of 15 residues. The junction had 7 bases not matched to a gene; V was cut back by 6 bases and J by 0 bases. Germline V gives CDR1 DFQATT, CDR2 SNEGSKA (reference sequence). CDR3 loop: CSAMDRPATNEKLFF. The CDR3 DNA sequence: TGCAGTGCAATGGACAGGCCTGCAACTAATGAAAAACTGTTTTTT.

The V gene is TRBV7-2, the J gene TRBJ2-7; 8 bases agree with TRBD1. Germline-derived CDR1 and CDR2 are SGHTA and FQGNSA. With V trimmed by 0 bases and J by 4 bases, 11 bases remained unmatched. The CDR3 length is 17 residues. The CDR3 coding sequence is TGTGCCAGCAGCTTAGCTTTGGACAGGGTCCCTCCATACGAGCAGTACTTC. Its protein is CASSLALDRVPPYEQYF.

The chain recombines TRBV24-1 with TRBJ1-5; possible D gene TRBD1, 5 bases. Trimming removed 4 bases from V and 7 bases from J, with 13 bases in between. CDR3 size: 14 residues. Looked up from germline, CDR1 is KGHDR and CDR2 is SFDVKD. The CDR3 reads CATSEAGLEQPQHF. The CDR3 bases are TGTGCCACCAGTGAAGCAGGGTTAGAGCAGCCCCAGCATTTT.

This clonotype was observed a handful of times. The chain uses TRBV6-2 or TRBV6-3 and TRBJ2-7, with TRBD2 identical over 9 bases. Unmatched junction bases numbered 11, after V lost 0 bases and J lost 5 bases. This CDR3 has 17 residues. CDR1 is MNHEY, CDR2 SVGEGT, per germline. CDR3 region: CASSYSGREGRSDEQYF. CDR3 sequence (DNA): TGTGCCAGCAGTTACTCTGGGCGGGAGGGAAGATCGGACGAGCAGTACTTC.

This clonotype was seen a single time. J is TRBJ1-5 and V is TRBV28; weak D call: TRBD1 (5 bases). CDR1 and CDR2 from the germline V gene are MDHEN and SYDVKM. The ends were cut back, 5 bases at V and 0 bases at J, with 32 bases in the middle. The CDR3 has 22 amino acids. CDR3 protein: CASSLGTPGVPTRFYSNQPQHF. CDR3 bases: TGTGCCAGCAGTCTCGGGACCCCTGGGGTCCCTACGCGGTTTTATAGCAATCAGCCCCAGCATTTT.

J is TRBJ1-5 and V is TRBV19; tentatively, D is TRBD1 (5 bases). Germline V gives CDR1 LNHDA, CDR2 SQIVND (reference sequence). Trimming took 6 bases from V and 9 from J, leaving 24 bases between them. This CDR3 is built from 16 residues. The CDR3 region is CASSLHRDRQRRPQHF. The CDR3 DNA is TGTGCCAGTAGCCTACACCGGGACCGTCAAAGGAGGCCCCAGCATTTT.

CDR3 coding DNA: TGTGCCAGCAGTTTAGGGGGACAGAACACTGAAGCTTTCTTT. Protein sequence: CASSLGGQNTEAFF. The chain couples TRBV12-3 or TRBV12-4 to TRBJ1-1; the D gene is possibly TRBD1 (6 bases). The CDR3 totals 14 residues. The germline V and J ends were trimmed by 1 base and 1 base, with 7 bases remaining between them.